This is a list of T cell receptor beta chains from one sample in a study of PD-1 blockade in classical Hodgkin lymphoma. Profiling relied on immunoSEQ multiplex PCR, and the TCRdb table lists in-frame clones only, not all of them. Of about 53,000 clones in the sample, 65% to 85% were seen once. The sample here was peripheral blood mononuclear cells (PBMCs), taken at baseline. The source is a human donor with classical Hodgkin lymphoma. The CDR3 runs from the conserved cysteine through the conserved F or W. A D gene is named only where the DNA matches it firmly. Clone size, where shown, is once, few, many, or a class for clones that have expanded.

V gene	J gene	clone size	D gene	CDR3 protein	CDR3 DNA
TRBV7-9	TRBJ2-1	-	-	CASSEDSEQFF	TGTGCCAGCAGCGAGGACAGCGAGCAGTTCTTC
TRBV7-6	TRBJ2-6	-	TRBD1	CASTNPGQGASGANVLTF	TGTGCCAGCACCAACCCGGGACAGGGGGCCTCTGGGGCCAACGTCCTGACTTTC
TRBV2	TRBJ1-5	-	TRBD1	CASRAPQGYSNQPQHF	TGTGCCAGCAGGGCCCCACAGGGGTATAGCAATCAGCCCCAGCATTTT
TRBV7-8	TRBJ2-1	-	-	CASSLTESSYNEQFF	TGTGCCAGCAGCTTAACGGAGAGCTCCTACAATGAGCAGTTCTTC
TRBV30	TRBJ2-4	-	-	CAWSKWSSVLAKNIQYF	TGTGCCTGGAGTAAGTGGTCTAGCGTACTAGCCAAAAACATTCAGTACTTC
TRBV18	TRBJ1-1	-	-	CASSPRPESEAFF	TGTGCCAGCTCACCCCGCCCCGAGTCTGAAGCTTTCTTT
TRBV18	TRBJ1-1	-	TRBD1	CASSPGGQPNTEAFF	TGTGCCAGCTCACCAGGGGGACAGCCGAACACTGAAGCTTTCTTT
TRBV12-5	TRBJ2-6	-	TRBD1	CASGVMGGDRTTPWGSGANVLTF	TGTGCTAGTGGGGTTATGGGCGGGGACAGGACTACACCTTGGGGCTCTGGGGCCAACGTCCTGACTTTC
TRBV7-2	TRBJ2-1	-	-	CASSLVLVLSYNEQFF	TGTGCCAGCAGCTTAGTCTTAGTACTGTCCTACAATGAGCAGTTCTTC
TRBV6-1	TRBJ2-1	-	TRBD2	CASSTRTSGNNEQFF	TGTGCCAGCAGTACCCGGACTAGCGGGAACAATGAGCAGTTCTTC
TRBV27	TRBJ1-1	-	-	CASSEDRRETAFF	TGTGCCAGCAGTGAAGACAGGAGGGAAACAGCTTTCTTT
TRBV4-3	TRBJ2-3	-	-	CASSQDWRTDTQYF	TGCGCCAGCAGCCAAGATTGGCGCACAGATACGCAGTATTTT
TRBV30	TRBJ1-1	few	-	CAWKRGNTEAFF	TGTGCCTGGAAGCGGGGGAACACTGAAGCTTTCTTT
TRBV19	TRBJ2-5	once	-	CASSTQRQETQYF	TGTGCCAGTAGTACCCAGCGGCAAGAGACCCAGTACTTC
TRBV2	TRBJ2-2	-	-	CASSRQGGTGELFF	TGTGCCAGCAGTCGACAGGGAGGGACCGGGGAGCTGTTTTTT
TRBV30	TRBJ1-1	-	-	CAWSVGANTEAFF	TGTGCCTGGAGTGTGGGGGCGAACACTGAAGCTTTCTTT
TRBV19	TRBJ1-1	-	-	CASSIQGRPNTEAFF	TGTGCCAGTAGTATTCAGGGTCGCCCGAACACTGAAGCTTTCTTT
TRBV9	TRBJ1-2	-	TRBD1	CASSTSTGALGYTF	TGTGCCAGCAGCACCTCGACAGGGGCCCTGGGCTACACCTTC
TRBV27	TRBJ2-1	-	-	CASSLSSAYYNEQFF	TGTGCCAGCAGTTTATCTAGCGCCTACTACAATGAGCAGTTCTTC
TRBV27	TRBJ2-1	-	TRBD2	CASSLGLAGVEQFF	TGTGCCAGCAGTCTGGGACTAGCGGGAGTTGAGCAGTTCTTC
TRBV10-2	TRBJ2-5	few	-	CASRTQETQYF	TGCGCCAGCAGGACACAAGAGACCCAGTACTTC
TRBV4-1	TRBJ2-5	-	TRBD2	CASSDTAGGYQETQYF	TGCGCCAGCAGCGATACAGCGGGAGGGTACCAAGAGACCCAGTACTTC
TRBV9	TRBJ1-1	few	TRBD1	CASSVGAGGHTEAFF	TGTGCCAGCAGCGTTGGGGCAGGGGGCCACACTGAAGCTTTCTTT